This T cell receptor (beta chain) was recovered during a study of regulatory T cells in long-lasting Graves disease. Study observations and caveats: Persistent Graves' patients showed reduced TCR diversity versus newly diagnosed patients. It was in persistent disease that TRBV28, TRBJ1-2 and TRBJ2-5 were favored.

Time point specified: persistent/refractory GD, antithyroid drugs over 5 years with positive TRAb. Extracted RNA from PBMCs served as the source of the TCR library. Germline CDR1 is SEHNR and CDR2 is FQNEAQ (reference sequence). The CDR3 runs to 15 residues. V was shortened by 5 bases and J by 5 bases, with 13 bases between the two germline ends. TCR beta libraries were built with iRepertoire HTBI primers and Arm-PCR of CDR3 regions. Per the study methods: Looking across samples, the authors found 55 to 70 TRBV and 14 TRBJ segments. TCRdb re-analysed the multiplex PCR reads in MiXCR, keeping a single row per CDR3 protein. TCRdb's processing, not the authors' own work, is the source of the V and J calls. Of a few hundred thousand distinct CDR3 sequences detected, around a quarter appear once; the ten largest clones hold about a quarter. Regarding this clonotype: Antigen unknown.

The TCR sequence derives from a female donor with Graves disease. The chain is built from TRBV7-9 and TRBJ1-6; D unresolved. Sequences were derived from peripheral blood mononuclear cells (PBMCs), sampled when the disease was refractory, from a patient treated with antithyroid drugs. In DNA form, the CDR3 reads TGTGCCAGCAGCCTAAGCGACATGAATAATTCACCCCTCCACTTT. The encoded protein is CASSLSDMNNSPLHF. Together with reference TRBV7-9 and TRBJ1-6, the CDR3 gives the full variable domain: DTGVSQNPRHKITKRGQNVTFRCDPISEHNRLYWYRQTLGQGPEFLTYFQNEAQLEKSRLLSDRFSAERPKGSFSTLEIQRTEQGDSAMYLCASSLSDMNNSPLHFGNGTRLTVT.